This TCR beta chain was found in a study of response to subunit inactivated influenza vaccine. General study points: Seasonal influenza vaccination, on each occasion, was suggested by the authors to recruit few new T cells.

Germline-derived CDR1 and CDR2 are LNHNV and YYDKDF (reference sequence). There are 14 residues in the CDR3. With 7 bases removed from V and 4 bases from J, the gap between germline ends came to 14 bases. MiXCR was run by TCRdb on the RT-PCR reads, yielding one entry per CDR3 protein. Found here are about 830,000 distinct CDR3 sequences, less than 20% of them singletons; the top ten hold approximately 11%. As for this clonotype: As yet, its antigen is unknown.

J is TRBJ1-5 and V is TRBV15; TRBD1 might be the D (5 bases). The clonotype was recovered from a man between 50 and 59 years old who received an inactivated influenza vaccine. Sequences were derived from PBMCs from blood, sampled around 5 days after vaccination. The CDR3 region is CATNADGQNQPQHF. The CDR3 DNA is TGTGCCACCAATGCGGACGGACAAAATCAGCCCCAGCATTTT.